Shown below are 23 T cell receptor beta chains from a single sample sequenced in a study of blood T cell repertoires in COVID-19. Data came from immunoSEQ multiplex PCR; TCRdb stores just in-frame clones and leaves some out. The data contain more than 95,000 clones, roughly 90% of them singletons. Sequenced material: peripheral blood. These receptors were collected from a man aged 45-60 years with COVID-19, enrolled during active disease.

The chain carries TRBV4-3 and TRBJ2-7, with TRBD1 identical over 11 bases. The CDR3 is 14 amino acids. In germline, CDR1 is LGHNA, CDR2 YSLEER. Trimming removed 5 bases from V and 2 bases from J; junction bases left unmatched: 2. CDR3 coding DNA: TGCGCCAGCAGCGTGGGACAGGGGGCCTACGAGCAGTACTTC. It is translated as CASSVGQGAYEQYF.

V usage is TRBV30 and J usage is TRBJ2-2, with TRBD2 matching over 12 bases. The germline V gene has CDR1 GTSNPN and CDR2 SVGIG (reference sequence). CDR3 length: 20 residues. The ends lost 0 bases at V and 1 base at J; junction bases unmatched: 12. The CDR3 nucleotides read TGTGCCTGGAGTGTAAGGACGAGACTAGCGGGAGATATGAACACCGGGGAGCTGTTTTTT. Residues: CAWSVRTRLAGDMNTGELFF. The full variable domain, in which reference TRBV30 and TRBJ2-2 provide the parts outside the CDR3, is SQTIHQWPATLVQPVGSPLSLECTVEGTSNPNLYWYRQAAGRGLQLLFYSVGIGQISSEVPQNLSASRPQDRQFILSSKKLLLSDSGFYLCAWSVRTRLAGDMNTGELFFGEGSRLTVL.

The J gene is TRBJ2-3, the V gene TRBV9, with D possibly being TRBD1 (6 bases). There are 15 residues in the CDR3. Trimming removed 3 bases from V and 3 bases from J, with 14 bases in between. Germline values: CDR1 SGDLS, CDR2 YYNGEE. The chain's CDR3 is CASSARERGTDTQYF. DNA for the CDR3: TGTGCCAGCAGCGCCAGGGAGAGGGGGACAGATACGCAGTATTTT.

Here the CDR3 DNA reads TGTGCCAGTGGGCCACTAGAATTTGGCGAGCAGTTCTTC. It specifies CASGPLEFGEQFF. V is TRBV19 and J is TRBJ2-1, with TRBD2 as a possible D gene (5 bases). This CDR3 spans 13 amino acids. V was clipped by 8 bases and J by 10 bases, with 18 bases between them. Germline V lookup: CDR1 LNHDA, CDR2 SQIVND (reference sequence).

The rearrangement joins TRBV9 to TRBJ1-4; D may be TRBD1 (6 bases). Germline CDR1 and CDR2: SGDLS and YYNGEE. This CDR3 is 14 amino acids long. Trimming left V 3 bases short and J 3 bases short, with 9 bases between. CDR3 amino acids: CASSETGPNEKLFF. The CDR3 region has the DNA TGTGCCAGCAGCGAGACAGGCCCTAATGAAAAACTGTTTTTT.

This chain uses TRBV7-3 with TRBJ2-3, with 7 positions matching TRBD2. Germline V gene data show CDR1 as SGHTA and CDR2 as FQGTGA. This CDR3 is built from 15 residues. V lost 2 bases, J lost 4 bases, and 6 bases stayed unmatched. CDR3 DNA: TGTGCCAGCAGCTTAGTGGGAGGGCGGGCAGATACGCAGTATTTT. This encodes CASSLVGGRADTQYF.

This sequence joins TRBV19 and TRBJ2-4; D is unresolved. CDR3 length equals 12 residues. CDR1 and CDR2 (germline): LNHDA, SQIVND (reference sequence). Trimming took off 1 base at V and 11 bases at J, with 9 bases between the two ends. The CDR3 here is CASSIGPQVQYF. The CDR3 DNA follows: TGTGCCAGTAGTATAGGCCCCCAGGTTCAGTACTTC.

The chain has TRBV7-9 and TRBJ2-2; D call uncertain. The V end was cut by 5 bases, the J end by 1 base, with 8 bases between. The germline V gene has CDR1 SEHNR and CDR2 FQNEAQ (reference sequence). The CDR3 length is 14 residues. The CDR3 here is CASSPQENTGELFF. For the CDR3, the DNA is TGTGCCAGCAGCCCTCAGGAGAACACCGGGGAGCTGTTTTTT.

The chain links TRBV11-1 to TRBJ2-5, with D possibly matching TRBD1 (5 bases). The CDR3 contains 14 residues. V gave up 3 bases and J gave up 1 base, with 9 bases separating them. Germline CDR1 is SGHAT and CDR2 is FQDESV (reference sequence). The CDR3 coding sequence is TGTGCCAGCAGCTTCTCACAGGCCCAAGAGACCCAGTACTTC. Amino acid sequence: CASSFSQAQETQYF.

There are a few counts of this clone. This chain joins TRBV5-1 and TRBJ1-1; D is perhaps TRBD1 (6 bases). V shed 3 bases and J shed 5 bases, with 11 bases lying between them. The length of the CDR3 is 13 residues. The germline CDR1 and CDR2 sequences are SGHRS and YFSETQ. CDR3 sequence reads: CASSSNDRTEAFF. CDR3 sequence (DNA): TGCGCCAGCAGCTCTAACGACAGGACTGAAGCTTTCTTT.

This clone was recorded once. The genes are TRBV5-6 and TRBJ2-1, with 8 bases matching TRBD2. The CDR3 sequence is 12 residues long. Germline lookup yields CDR1 SGHDT and CDR2 YYEEEE. The J segment lost 10 bases and the V segment lost 4 bases, leaving 4 bases of the junction unmatched. This CDR3 reads CASSKIAGEQFF. In DNA form, the CDR3 reads TGTGCCAGCAGCAAGATAGCGGGAGAGCAGTTCTTC.

This rearrangement joins TRBV19 to TRBJ1-4; 8 positions match TRBD1. Looked up from germline, CDR1 is LNHDA and CDR2 is SQIVND (reference sequence). V was clipped by 8 bases and J by 4 bases; unmatched bases: 12. The CDR3 runs 16 residues. The CDR3 sequence: CASETSSGQGNEKLFF. DNA for the CDR3: TGTGCCAGTGAAACATCCTCTGGACAGGGTAATGAAAAACTGTTTTTT.

This chain connects TRBV18 to TRBJ2-2; 7 bases line up with TRBD1. With V trimmed by 2 bases and J by 16 bases, 13 bases remained unmatched. The CDR3 runs 14 residues. CDR1 is KGHSH, CDR2 LQKENI, per germline. In DNA, the CDR3 is TGTGCCAGCTCACCAGGATCAGAACGCACAGGGGCGTTTTTT. It encodes CASSPGSERTGAFF.

V and J are TRBV18 and TRBJ2-7; a possible D gene is TRBD1 (6 bases). CDR3 size: 13 residues. Germline assignment: CDR1 KGHSH and CDR2 LQKENI. V gave up 3 bases and J gave up 6 bases, with 12 bases separating them. The DNA of the CDR3 is TGTGCCAGCTCACCGTCGCAGGGGAGCGAGCAGTACGTC. It specifies CASSPSQGSEQYV.

The chain joins TRBV19 to TRBJ2-1, with 9 bases identical to TRBD2. The germline V gene has CDR1 LNHDA and CDR2 SQIVND (reference sequence). CDR3 size: 16 residues. The ends lost 7 bases at V and 7 bases at J; junction bases unmatched: 14. The CDR3 reads CASMSPGSGRRNEQFF. CDR3 DNA: TGTGCCAGTATGAGCCCCGGGAGCGGGAGGAGGAATGAGCAGTTCTTC.

J is TRBJ1-1 and V is TRBV30; D may be TRBD1 (5 bases). The V end was cut by 5 bases, the J end by 6 bases, with 16 bases between. Germline CDR1 reads GTSNPN; CDR2 reads SVGIG (reference sequence). The CDR3 consists of 13 residues. The CDR3 here is CAWGAGGGAEAFF. CDR3 nucleotide sequence: TGTGCCTGGGGTGCCGGGGGGGGAGCTGAAGCTTTCTTT.

The V gene is TRBV9, the J gene TRBJ2-2; possibly TRBD1 for D (6 bases). The CDR3 totals 16 residues. The V gene's germline CDR1 is SGDLS and CDR2 YYNGEE. V was trimmed by 4 bases and J by 0 bases, leaving 13 bases between them. For the CDR3, the DNA is TGTGCCAGCAGCTCTCCCGGGACACCGAACACCGGGGAGCTGTTTTTT. Its translation: CASSSPGTPNTGELFF.

The chain uses TRBV18 and TRBJ1-6; no definite D call. The CDR3 runs to 13 residues. Germline V gene sequence: CDR1 KGHSH, CDR2 LQKENI. The V end lost 8 bases, the J end lost 7 bases, and 12 bases lay between the germline ends. The CDR3 loop reads CASPPDLNSPLHF. In nucleotides, the CDR3 is TGTGCCAGCCCCCCCGACTTGAATTCACCCCTCCACTTT.

The chain joins TRBV4-2 to TRBJ1-6; maybe TRBD1 (6 bases). Trimming removed 1 base at V and 9 bases at J, with 13 bases between. The CDR3 runs 15 residues. CDR1 is LGHNA, CDR2 YNFKEQ, per germline. In nucleotides, the CDR3 is TGTGCCAGCAGCCAAGGGGCAGGGGATCGTTCACCCCTCCACTTT. It encodes CASSQGAGDRSPLHF.

V is TRBV30 and J is TRBJ2-5; D gene unclear. V was trimmed by 1 base and J by 4 bases, leaving 7 bases between them. The CDR3 is 12 residues long. Germline lookup yields CDR1 GTSNPN and CDR2 SVGIG (reference sequence). DNA for the CDR3: TGTGCCTGGAGTGGAGGTGGAGAGACCCAGTACTTC. Translated, it gives CAWSGGGETQYF.

This clone was counted a single time. This chain connects TRBV7-9 to TRBJ1-5, with D unclear. The germline gives CDR1 SEHNR, CDR2 FQNEAQ (reference sequence). The V gene lost 5 bases and the J gene lost 4 bases, with 6 bases spanning the gap. The CDR3 has 12 residues. The CDR3 loop is CASSLTNQPQHF. In nucleotides, the CDR3 is TGTGCCAGCAGCCTCACTAATCAGCCCCAGCATTTT.

CDR3 protein: CASSFSERRYGEQYF. Written as DNA, the CDR3 is TGTGCCAGCAGTTTCAGTGAACGCAGGTACGGCGAGCAGTACTTC. The gene calls are TRBV28 and TRBJ2-7, with D unresolved. The CDR3 consists of 15 residues. Deletions cut 3 bases from V and 6 bases from J, with 18 bases between. Germline-derived CDR1 and CDR2 are MDHEN and SYDVKM.

V is TRBV6-5 and J is TRBJ2-5; 11 positions match TRBD2. V trimming: 0 bases; J trimming: 2 bases; junction bases outside the gene matches: 2. The germline gives CDR1 MNHEY, CDR2 SVGAGI. This CDR3 has 16 residues. The DNA for the CDR3 is TGTGCCAGCAGTTACTCGGGACTAGCGGAGCAAGAGACCCAGTACTTC. Translation gives CASSYSGLAEQETQYF.